This passage covers 3 T cell receptor beta chains from one sample sequenced in a study of blood T cell repertoires in COVID-19. Here immunoSEQ multiplex PCR was the method, and the copy in TCRdb shows in-frame clones only, minus some. The sample lists around 260,000 clones, just over 90% occurring once. Sequencing used peripheral blood. These receptors all come from a woman in her twenties or thirties with COVID-19, enrolled during active disease.

There are a few counts of this clone. This chain joins TRBV5-1 and TRBJ2-7; 9 bases align to TRBD2. Unmatched junction bases numbered 2, after V lost 4 bases and J lost 0 bases. This CDR3 comprises 14 residues. CDR1 is SGHRS and CDR2 is YFSETQ in the germline V gene. CDR3 DNA sequence: TGCGCCAGCAGCCAGACTAGCGGCTCCTACGAGCAGTACTTC. This gives the protein CASSQTSGSYEQYF.

The V and J genes are TRBV4-1 and TRBJ2-2, with TRBD2 as a possible D gene (5 bases). The V gene's germline CDR1 is MGHRA and CDR2 YSYEKL. V gave up 3 bases and J gave up 1 base, with 12 bases separating them. The CDR3 consists of 16 residues. This CDR3 is CASSQLRAGNTGELFF. For the CDR3, the DNA is TGCGCCAGCAGCCAGTTGAGGGCAGGGAACACCGGGGAGCTGTTTTTT.

The chain employs TRBV9 and TRBJ2-2; 8 bases map to TRBD1. The V gene end was trimmed by 3 bases and the J gene end by 3 bases; junction bases not matched to a gene: 7. CDR3 size: 16 residues. Germline V CDR1 and CDR2: SGDLS, YYNGEE. The CDR3 DNA reads TGTGCCAGCAGCGCCAGGACAGGGCGGGACACCGGGGAGCTGTTTTTT. Protein sequence: CASSARTGRDTGELFF.